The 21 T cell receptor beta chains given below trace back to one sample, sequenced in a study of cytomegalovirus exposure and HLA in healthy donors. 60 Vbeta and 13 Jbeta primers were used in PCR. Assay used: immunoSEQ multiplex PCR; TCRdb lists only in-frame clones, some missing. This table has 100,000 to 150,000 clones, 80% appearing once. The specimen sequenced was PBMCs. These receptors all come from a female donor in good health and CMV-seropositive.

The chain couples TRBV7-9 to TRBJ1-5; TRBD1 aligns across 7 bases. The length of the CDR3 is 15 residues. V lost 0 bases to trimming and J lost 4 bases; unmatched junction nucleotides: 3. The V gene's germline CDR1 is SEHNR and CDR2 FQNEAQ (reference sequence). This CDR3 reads CASSLALQGNQPQHF. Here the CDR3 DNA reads TGTGCCAGCAGCTTAGCGTTACAGGGGAATCAGCCCCAGCATTTT.

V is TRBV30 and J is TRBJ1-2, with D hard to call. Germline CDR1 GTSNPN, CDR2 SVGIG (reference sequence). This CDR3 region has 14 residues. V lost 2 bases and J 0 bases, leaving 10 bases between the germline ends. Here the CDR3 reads CAWSNSPANYGYTF. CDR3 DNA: TGTGCCTGGAGTAATTCCCCCGCTAACTATGGCTACACCTTC.

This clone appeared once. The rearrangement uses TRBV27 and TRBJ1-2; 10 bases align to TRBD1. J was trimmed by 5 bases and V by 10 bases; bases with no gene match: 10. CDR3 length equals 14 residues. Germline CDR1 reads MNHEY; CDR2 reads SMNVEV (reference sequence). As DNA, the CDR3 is TGTGCCACCAATTCGGGACAGGGGCCTTATGGCTACACCTTC. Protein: CATNSGQGPYGYTF.

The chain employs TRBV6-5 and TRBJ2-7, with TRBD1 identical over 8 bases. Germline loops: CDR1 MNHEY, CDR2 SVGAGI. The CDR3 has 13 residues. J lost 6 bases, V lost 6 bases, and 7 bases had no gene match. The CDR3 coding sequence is TGTGCCAGCAGAGGACAGGGAACACGCGAGCAGTACTTC. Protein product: CASRGQGTREQYF.

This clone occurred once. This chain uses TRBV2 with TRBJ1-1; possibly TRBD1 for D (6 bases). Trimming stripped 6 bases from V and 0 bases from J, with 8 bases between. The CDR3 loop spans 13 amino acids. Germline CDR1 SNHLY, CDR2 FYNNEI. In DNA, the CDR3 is TGTGCCAGCAGAGGACAGTTGAACACTGAAGCTTTCTTT. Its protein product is CASRGQLNTEAFF.

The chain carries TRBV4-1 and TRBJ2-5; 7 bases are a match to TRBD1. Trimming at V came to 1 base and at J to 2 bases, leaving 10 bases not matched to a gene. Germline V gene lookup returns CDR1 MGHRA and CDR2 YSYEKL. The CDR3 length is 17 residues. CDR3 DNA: TGCGCCAGCAGCCAAGGTTGGACAGGAGTTATACAAGAGACCCAGTACTTC. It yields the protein CASSQGWTGVIQETQYF.

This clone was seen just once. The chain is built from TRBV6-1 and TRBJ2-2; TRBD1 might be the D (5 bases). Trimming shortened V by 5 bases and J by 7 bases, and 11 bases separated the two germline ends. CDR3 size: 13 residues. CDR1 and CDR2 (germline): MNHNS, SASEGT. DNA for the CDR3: TGTGCCAGCAGTTTCAGGGTCGACGGGGAGCTGTTTTTT. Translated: CASSFRVDGELFF.

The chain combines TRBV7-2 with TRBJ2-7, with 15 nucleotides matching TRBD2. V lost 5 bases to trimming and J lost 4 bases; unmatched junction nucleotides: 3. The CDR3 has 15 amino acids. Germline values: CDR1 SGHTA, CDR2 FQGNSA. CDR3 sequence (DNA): TGTGCCAGCAGCCGGACTAGCGGGGGGGTTTACGAGCAGTACTTC. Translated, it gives CASSRTSGGVYEQYF.

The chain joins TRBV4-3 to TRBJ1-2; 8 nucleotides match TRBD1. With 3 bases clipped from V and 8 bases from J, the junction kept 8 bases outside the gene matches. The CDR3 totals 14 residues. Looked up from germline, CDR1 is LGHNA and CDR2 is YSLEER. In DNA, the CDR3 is TGCGCCAGCAGCCAGACGACAGGGGTAGGAGGCTACACCTTC. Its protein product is CASSQTTGVGGYTF.

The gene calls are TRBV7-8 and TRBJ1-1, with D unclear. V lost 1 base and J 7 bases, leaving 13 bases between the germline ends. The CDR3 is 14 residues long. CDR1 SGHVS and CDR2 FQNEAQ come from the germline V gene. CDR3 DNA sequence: TGTGCCAGCAGCTTAGTTCACCCCCGGGATGAAGCTTTCTTT. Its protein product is CASSLVHPRDEAFF.

The chain's CDR3 is CASSSSGSHNEQFF. The CDR3 coding sequence is TGTGCCAGCAGCTCCTCCGGGAGCCACAATGAGCAGTTCTTC. The chain is built from TRBV11-3 and TRBJ2-1; D perhaps matches TRBD2 (6 bases). This CDR3 region has 14 residues. The ends were cut back, 4 bases at V and 5 bases at J, with 12 bases in the middle. CDR1 and CDR2 from the germline V gene are SGHNT and YENEEA.

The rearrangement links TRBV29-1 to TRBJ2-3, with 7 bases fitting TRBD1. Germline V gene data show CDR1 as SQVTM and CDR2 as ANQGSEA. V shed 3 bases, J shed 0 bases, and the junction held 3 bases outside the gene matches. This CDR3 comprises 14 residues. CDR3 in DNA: TGCAGCGTTGACCGGACAGGCAGCACAGATACGCAGTATTTT. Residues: CSVDRTGSTDTQYF.

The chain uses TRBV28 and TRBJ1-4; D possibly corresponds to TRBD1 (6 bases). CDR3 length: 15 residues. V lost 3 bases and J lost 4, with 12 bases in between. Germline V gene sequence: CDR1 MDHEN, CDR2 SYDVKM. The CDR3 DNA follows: TGTGCCAGCAGTTTCGGGACACTAATTAATGAAAAACTGTTTTTT. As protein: CASSFGTLINEKLFF.

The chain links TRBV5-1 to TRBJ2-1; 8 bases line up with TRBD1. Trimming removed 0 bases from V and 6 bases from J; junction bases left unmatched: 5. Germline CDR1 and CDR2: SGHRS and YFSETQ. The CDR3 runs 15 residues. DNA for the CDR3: TGCGCCAGCAGCTTGGTCCAGGGGGCGGGCAATGAGCAGTTCTTC. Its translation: CASSLVQGAGNEQFF.

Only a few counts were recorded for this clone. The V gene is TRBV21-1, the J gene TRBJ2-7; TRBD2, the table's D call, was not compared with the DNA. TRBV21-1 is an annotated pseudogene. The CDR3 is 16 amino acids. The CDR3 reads CASSLEPVPPLYEQYF. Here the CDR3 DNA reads TGTGCCAGCAGCCTCGAGCCGGTTCCTCCTCTCTACGAGCAGTACTTC.

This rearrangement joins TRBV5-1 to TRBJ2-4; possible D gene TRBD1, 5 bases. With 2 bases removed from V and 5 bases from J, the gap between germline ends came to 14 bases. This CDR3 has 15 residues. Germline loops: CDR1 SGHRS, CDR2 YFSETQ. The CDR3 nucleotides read TGCGCCAGCAGCTTCCAGGGCGGCAGGGAAAACATTCAGTACTTC. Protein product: CASSFQGGRENIQYF.

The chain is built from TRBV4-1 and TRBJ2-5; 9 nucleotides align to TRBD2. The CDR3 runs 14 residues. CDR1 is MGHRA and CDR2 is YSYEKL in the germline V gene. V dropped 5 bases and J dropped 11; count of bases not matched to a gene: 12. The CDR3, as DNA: TGCGCCAGCAGCAACACTGTGGGTGGACTAGCGCAGTACTTC. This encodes CASSNTVGGLAQYF.

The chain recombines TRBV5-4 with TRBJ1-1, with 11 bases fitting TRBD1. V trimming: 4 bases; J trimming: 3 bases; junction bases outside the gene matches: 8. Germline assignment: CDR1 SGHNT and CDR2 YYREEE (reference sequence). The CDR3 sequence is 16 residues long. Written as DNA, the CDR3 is TGTGCCAGCAGCCCCGGACAGGGGGCGCGGTACACTGAAGCTTTCTTT. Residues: CASSPGQGARYTEAFF.

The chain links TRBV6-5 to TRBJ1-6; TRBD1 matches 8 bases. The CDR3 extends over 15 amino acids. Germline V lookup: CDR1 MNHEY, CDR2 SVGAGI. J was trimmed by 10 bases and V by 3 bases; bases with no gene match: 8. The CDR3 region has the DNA TGTGCCAGCAGTTATTCCGGACAGGGCCGGTCACCCCTCCACTTT. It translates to CASSYSGQGRSPLHF.

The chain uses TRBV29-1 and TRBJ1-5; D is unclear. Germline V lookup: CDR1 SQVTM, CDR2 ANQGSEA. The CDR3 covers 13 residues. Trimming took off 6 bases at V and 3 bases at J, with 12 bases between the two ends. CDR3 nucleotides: TGCAGCGTGGCTAGTCAGAACAATCAGCCCCAGCATTTT. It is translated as CSVASQNNQPQHF.

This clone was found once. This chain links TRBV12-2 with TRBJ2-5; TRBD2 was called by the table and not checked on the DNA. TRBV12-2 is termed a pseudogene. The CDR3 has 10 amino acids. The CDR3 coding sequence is TGTGCAAGTCGCTCCCTCACCCAGTACTTC. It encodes CASRSLTQYF.